This TCR beta chain originates from a study of blood T cell repertoires in COVID-19. V was pared by 5 bases and J by 3 bases, with 16 bases between. Germline V gene data show CDR1 as LGHNA and CDR2 as YNFKEQ. This CDR3 region has 15 residues. The data were produced by immunoSEQ multiplex PCR, yet TCRdb's version contains in-frame clones alone and is incomplete. The table shows more than 100,000 clones, with 80% to 90% occurring only once. The receptor's source is a human donor in a cohort sampled during active COVID-19. The specimen sequenced was peripheral blood. The chain has TRBV4-2 and TRBJ1-2, with D perhaps matching TRBD1 (6 bases). CDR3 DNA: TGTGCCAGCAGCATTAAGACGGACAGCTACTATGGCTACACCTTC. The encoded protein is CASSIKTDSYYGYTF.